This T cell receptor beta chain appears in the sequencing data of a study of cytomegalovirus exposure and HLA in healthy donors. Study details: Most donors, about 82% of a few hundred genotyped, fell in the Caucasian-associated ancestry cluster. Whole-study results and caveats: The study put 160 or so TCR beta chains on its list as cytomegalovirus-associated. Some 17,000 TCR beta sequences were associated with HLA alleles at 0.05 false discovery rate in a later analysis.

The CDR3 has 13 residues. V lost 5 bases and J lost 2, with 8 bases in between. Germline CDR1 and CDR2: SGHNT and YENEEA. On this clone itself: Its antigen is not known.

Primers: 60 Vbeta forward and 13 Jbeta reverse. Clones were sequenced by immunoSEQ multiplex PCR, and TCRdb holds only the in-frame ones, with some missing. This table holds approximately 150,000 clones, roughly 65% found once. The sequence was obtained from a man aged 18 to 30 in good health and CMV-seropositive. The V and J genes are TRBV11-3 and TRBJ2-3; D unclear. The sequenced material came from PBMCs. The CDR3 protein is CASSVTATDTQYF. The CDR3 nucleotides are TGTGCCAGCAGCGTAACAGCCACAGATACGCAGTATTTT.